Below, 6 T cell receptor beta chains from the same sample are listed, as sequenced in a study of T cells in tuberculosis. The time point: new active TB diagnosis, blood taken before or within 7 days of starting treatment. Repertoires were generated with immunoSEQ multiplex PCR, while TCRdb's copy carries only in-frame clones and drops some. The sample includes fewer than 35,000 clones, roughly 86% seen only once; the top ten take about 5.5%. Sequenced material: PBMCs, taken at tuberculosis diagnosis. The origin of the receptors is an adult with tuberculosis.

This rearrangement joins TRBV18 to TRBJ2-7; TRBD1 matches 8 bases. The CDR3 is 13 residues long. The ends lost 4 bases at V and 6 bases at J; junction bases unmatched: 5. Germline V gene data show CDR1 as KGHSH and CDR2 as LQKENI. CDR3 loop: CASSRPGQAEQYF. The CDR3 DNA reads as TGTGCCAGCTCACGACCGGGACAGGCCGAGCAGTACTTC.

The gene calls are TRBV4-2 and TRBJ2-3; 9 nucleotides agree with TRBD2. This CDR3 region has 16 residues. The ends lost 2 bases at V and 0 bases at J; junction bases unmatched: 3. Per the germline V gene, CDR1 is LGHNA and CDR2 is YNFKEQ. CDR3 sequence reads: CASSQKLAGSTDTQYF. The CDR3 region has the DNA TGTGCCAGCAGCCAAAAACTAGCGGGTAGCACAGATACGCAGTATTTT.

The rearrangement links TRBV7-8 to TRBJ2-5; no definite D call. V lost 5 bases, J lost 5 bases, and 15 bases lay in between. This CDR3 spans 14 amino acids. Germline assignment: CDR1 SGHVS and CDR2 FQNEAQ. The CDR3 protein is CASSAERLGETQYF. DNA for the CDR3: TGTGCCAGCAGCGCAGAGAGGTTGGGTGAGACCCAGTACTTC.

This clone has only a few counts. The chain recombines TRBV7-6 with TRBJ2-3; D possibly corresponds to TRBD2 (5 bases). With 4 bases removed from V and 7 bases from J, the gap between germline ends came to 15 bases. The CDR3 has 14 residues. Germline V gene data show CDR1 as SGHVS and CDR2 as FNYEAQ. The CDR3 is CASSYTSTRNTQYF. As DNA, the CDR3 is TGTGCCAGCAGCTACACCTCAACTAGGAATACGCAGTATTTT. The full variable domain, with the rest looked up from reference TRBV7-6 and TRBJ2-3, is GAGVSQSPRYKVTKRGQDVALRCDPISGHVSLYWYRQALGQGPEFLTYFNYEAQQDKSGLPNDRFSAERPEGSISTLTIQRTEQRDSAMYRCASSYTSTRNTQYFGPGTRLTVL.

CDR3 in DNA: TGTGCCAGCAGTCGGGACAGGGATTCACCCCTCCACTTT. This codes for CASSRDRDSPLHF. The chain employs TRBV2 and TRBJ1-6; 9 bases are shared with TRBD1. CDR1 and CDR2 from the germline V gene are SNHLY and FYNNEI. This CDR3 is built from 13 residues. After removal of 5 bases from V and 8 bases from J, the junction contained 1 base not matched to a gene.

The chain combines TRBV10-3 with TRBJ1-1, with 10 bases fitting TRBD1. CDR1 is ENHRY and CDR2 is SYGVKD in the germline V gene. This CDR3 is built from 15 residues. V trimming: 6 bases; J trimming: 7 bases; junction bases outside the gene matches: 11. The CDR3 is CAISPRDRGFGEAFF. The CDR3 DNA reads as TGTGCCATCAGCCCACGGGACAGGGGATTTGGTGAAGCTTTCTTT.